Below, one TCR beta chain is given with its context. Produced via immunoSEQ multiplex PCR; TCRdb's table is partial and in-frame only. The table lists 250,000 or so clones, 70% of them singletons. These data are taken from a study of cytotoxic CD8 clonotypes in ibrutinib-treated CLL. The sequence was obtained from a human donor with chronic lymphocytic leukemia. This specimen consisted of PBMCs, obtained after 24 months of ibrutinib treatment.

The CDR3, as DNA: TGTGCCAACAAGGGGCGGGAGAAGACAGATACGCAGTATTTT. It yields the protein CANKGREKTDTQYF. The chain links TRBV28 to TRBJ2-3, with 7 positions matching TRBD2. Losses at the gene ends were 10 bases for V and 3 bases for J; bases not matched to a gene: 10. CDR3 length: 14 residues. Looked up from germline, CDR1 is MDHEN and CDR2 is SYDVKM.